This is a list of T cell receptor beta chains from one sample in a study of CD8 T cells in ankylosing spondylitis. Using its own MiXCR run on the 5' RACE reads, TCRdb lists one record per CDR3 protein. The sample lists around 540,000 distinct CDR3 sequences, roughly 13% seen once, with nearly 7% in the top ten. What was sequenced was blood, either unsorted or a sorted T cell fraction (not recorded which). Receptors originate from a male donor with ankylosing spondylitis. CDR3s include the opening cysteine and the closing phenylalanine or tryptophan. The D gene is left open where the match is weak. Some rows have no size entry. The others give once, few or many, or a class for an expanded clone.

DNA,CDR3,V,D,J,size
TGTGCCAGCACCAAGGAACGGTCGAACACTGAAGCTTTCTTT,CASTKERSNTEAFF,TRBV6-1,NA,TRBJ1-1,few
TGTGCCAGCAGCCACACTAGTCAGGAGCAGTACTTC,CASSHTSQEQYF,TRBV12-3/TRBV12-4,NA,TRBJ2-7,NA
TGTGCCTTCCAGGAGCAGGGGGCCTTCATTAACACCGGGGAGCTGTTTTTT,CAFQEQGAFINTGELFF,TRBV5-4,TRBD1,TRBJ2-2,few
TGCAGTGCTAGAGATACCCTTCAAGAGACCCAGTACTTC,CSARDTLQETQYF,TRBV20-1,NA,TRBJ2-5,few
TGTGCCAGCAGACCCGGGACACGAGCTTTCGTGAGCGCCGGGGAGCTGTTTTTT,CASRPGTRAFVSAGELFF,TRBV12-3/TRBV12-4,NA,TRBJ2-2,many
TGCGCCAGCAGCTTGGAAACCGGGACAGCTTACGAGCAGTACTTC,CASSLETGTAYEQYF,TRBV5-1,TRBD1,TRBJ2-7,many
TGTGCCAGCAGTTTAATATCGGGAATCTCCACTGAAGCTTTCTTT,CASSLISGISTEAFF,TRBV28,NA,TRBJ1-1,NA
TGCAGTGCGGCAGGGGGCCACGAGCAGTACTTC,CSAAGGHEQYF,TRBV20-1,TRBD1,TRBJ2-7,NA
TGTGCCAGCAGCCGAGGGACAAACCCGAACTTC,CASSRGTNPNF,TRBV12-3/TRBV12-4,NA,TRBJ2-7,NA
TGCGCCAGCAGTTTGGACAGGGCAACCAATCAGCCCCAGCATTTT,CASSLDRATNQPQHF,TRBV5-1,TRBD1,TRBJ1-5,few
TGTGCCAGCAGCCCGAGCCCCGGGACTAGCGGGAGTTGGGAGACCCAGTACTTC,CASSPSPGTSGSWETQYF,TRBV11-2,TRBD2,TRBJ2-5,NA
TGTGCCAGCAGCCGGAGGGGGCCGGGGGACACCGGGGAGCTGTTTTTT,CASSRRGPGDTGELFF,TRBV7-2,NA,TRBJ2-2,NA
TGTGCCAGCAGCTTATTAGTCAAGGGCACCGGGGAGCTGTTTTTT,CASSLLVKGTGELFF,TRBV11-2,NA,TRBJ2-2,NA
TGCGCCAGCAGCGCACCGGGACAGGGAATCCAAGAGACCCAGTACTTC,CASSAPGQGIQETQYF,TRBV5-1,TRBD1,TRBJ2-5,many
TGTGCCAGCAGTTTCAATCTAGCGGGAGTCAATGAGCAGTTCTTC,CASSFNLAGVNEQFF,TRBV27,TRBD2,TRBJ2-1,NA
TGCGCCAGCAGCCCTAACCCCGTGGGCACAGATACGCAGTATTTT,CASSPNPVGTDTQYF,TRBV5-1,NA,TRBJ2-3,NA
TGCGCCAGCAGCCCCCGGGGGGGGCTGGACGAGCAGTTCTTC,CASSPRGGLDEQFF,TRBV5-1,TRBD2,TRBJ2-1,NA
TGTGCCACCAGTACAGGGACTAGCAATCAGCCCCAGCATTTT,CATSTGTSNQPQHF,TRBV24-1,NA,TRBJ1-5,NA
TGTGCCACCAGTGATTTGCTCGGTGCGGCAAATGAGCAGTTCTTC,CATSDLLGAANEQFF,TRBV24-1,NA,TRBJ2-1,many
TGCAGTGCTAGAGATTACACAGATAATTCACCCCTCCACTTT,CSARDYTDNSPLHF,TRBV20-1,NA,TRBJ1-6,NA
TGCAGTGCTAGAGTCATGGCAGGGGCCGCTGAGCAGTACTTC,CSARVMAGAAEQYF,TRBV20-1,NA,TRBJ2-7,few
TGCGCCAGCAGCTTGGAGGCGGACACTGAAGCTTTCTTT,CASSLEADTEAFF,TRBV5-1,NA,TRBJ1-1,many
TGTGCCAGCAGCTTAAACGGGCCGAACACCGGGGAGCTGTTTTTT,CASSLNGPNTGELFF,TRBV7-2,NA,TRBJ2-2,many
TGTGCCAGCCACCGAGACAGACAAGAGACCCAGTACTTC,CASHRDRQETQYF,TRBV18,NA,TRBJ2-5,few
TGCGCCAGCAGATCTGACCCAAATTCACCCCTCCACTTT,CASRSDPNSPLHF,TRBV5-1,NA,TRBJ1-6,few
TGCAGTGCCAAAACAGGGCTATCCTACAATGAGCAGTTCTTC,CSAKTGLSYNEQFF,TRBV20-1,NA,TRBJ2-1,few
TGTGCCAGCAGCTTAGGGGCAGGGAGTGAAGCTTTCTTT,CASSLGAGSEAFF,TRBV11-3,NA,TRBJ1-1,few
TGTGCCAGCAGCCAGGCTCCGGGACTAGCGGACATGCAGTTCTTC,CASSQAPGLADMQFF,TRBV3-1,TRBD2,TRBJ2-1,NA
TGCAGTGCTAGAGTAACTAGCGGGAGGGTTGTAGATACGCAGTATTTT,CSARVTSGRVVDTQYF,TRBV20-1,TRBD2,TRBJ2-3,few
TGTGCCTTTAAAGGGGGGACAGCGGGGCTTGAAGCTTTCTTT,CAFKGGTAGLEAFF,TRBV2,TRBD1,TRBJ1-1,few
TGTGCCAGCAGTTTACAATCCTATTTCCAGGGGGCAACTAAAACTCCGTACGAGCAGTACTTC,CASSLQSYFQGATKTPYEQYF,TRBV12-3/TRBV12-4,TRBD1,TRBJ2-7,NA
TGCGCCAGCAGCCAAGAGAGGGTTCGAGTGGACAGGGTCGGCGGGCAGTACTTC,CASSQERVRVDRVGGQYF,TRBV4-1,TRBD1,TRBJ2-7,NA
TGTGCCAGCAGCACTGATACTTCTAGCGGGAGCGGGCAGTATTTT,CASSTDTSSGSGQYF,TRBV7-2,TRBD2,TRBJ2-3,few
TGTGCCTGGAGATCGACTAGCGGGAGGGCAATCGGGGAGCTGTTTTTT,CAWRSTSGRAIGELFF,TRBV30,TRBD2,TRBJ2-2,once
TGTGCCAGCAGGGGGGACAGCTACGAGCAGTACTTC,CASRGDSYEQYF,TRBV27,TRBD1,TRBJ2-7,few
TGTGCCAGCAGCTCCCCTAGCGGGGGACGCACAGATACGCAGTATTTT,CASSSPSGGRTDTQYF,TRBV7-6,TRBD2,TRBJ2-3,NA
TGCGCCAGCAGTTGGTCGGAGAACACCGGGGAGCTGTTTTTT,CASSWSENTGELFF,TRBV10-2,NA,TRBJ2-2,many
TGTGCCAGCAGTGTCGGACAGGGACAGAACACTGAAGCTTTCTTT,CASSVGQGQNTEAFF,TRBV12-3/TRBV12-4,TRBD1,TRBJ1-1,few
TGTGCCACCTCGAAAGCGGGGGACAGGGGTTTGCATGAGCAGTTCTTC,CATSKAGDRGLHEQFF,TRBV11-2,TRBD1,TRBJ2-1,few
TGCAGTGCTACCGACCCCTCAAGCTCCGGGGAGCCCCAGCATTTT,CSATDPSSSGEPQHF,TRBV20-1,NA,TRBJ1-5,few
TGTGCCAGCAGCGAGACAGGGAGGAACACTGAAGCTTTCTTT,CASSETGRNTEAFF,TRBV7-9,TRBD1,TRBJ1-1,NA